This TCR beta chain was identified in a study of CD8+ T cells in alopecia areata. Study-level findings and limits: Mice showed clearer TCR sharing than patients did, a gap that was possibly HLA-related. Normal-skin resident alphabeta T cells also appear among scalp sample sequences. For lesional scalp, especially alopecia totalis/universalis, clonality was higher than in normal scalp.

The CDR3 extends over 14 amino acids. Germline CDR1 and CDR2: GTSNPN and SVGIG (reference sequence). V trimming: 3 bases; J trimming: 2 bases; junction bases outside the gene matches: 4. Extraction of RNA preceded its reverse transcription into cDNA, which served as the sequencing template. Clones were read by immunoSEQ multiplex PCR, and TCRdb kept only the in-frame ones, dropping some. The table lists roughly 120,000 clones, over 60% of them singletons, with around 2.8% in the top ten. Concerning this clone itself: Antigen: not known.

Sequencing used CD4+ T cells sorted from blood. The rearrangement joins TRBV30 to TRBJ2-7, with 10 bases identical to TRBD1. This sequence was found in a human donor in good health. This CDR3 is CAWRGQGLAYEQYF. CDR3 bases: TGTGCCTGGAGGGGACAGGGGTTAGCCTACGAGCAGTACTTC.